The 30 T cell receptor beta chains reported below all come from one sample, sequenced in a study of Graves' ophthalmopathy and Graves' hyperthyroidism. CDR3 regions of TCR beta were amplified from RNA transcripts. HTBI-primed RT-PCR formed the first round, and a multiplex PCR formed the second. TCRdb passed the multiplex PCR reads through MiXCR, listing each CDR3 protein once. The sample contains 620,000 or so distinct CDR3 sequences, approximately 21% of which appear only once. Sequenced sample: peripheral blood. These receptors were taken from a woman aged 18-29 years with stable Graves' hyperthyroidism. Some clones in this sample may be carry-over from other donors' samples.

This chain links TRBV6-5 with TRBJ1-1, with D unresolved. Germline V lookup: CDR1 MNHEY, CDR2 SVGAGI. CDR3 size: 13 residues. The ends were cut back, 3 bases at V and 2 bases at J, with 7 bases in the middle. The CDR3 loop is CASSYDANTEAFF. For the CDR3, the DNA is TGTGCCAGCAGTTATGACGCCAACACTGAAGCTTTCTTT.

In its sample, this clonotype was seen many times. The genes are TRBV6-1 and TRBJ1-5; D uncertain. Trimming shortened V by 6 bases and J by 5 bases, and 17 bases separated the two germline ends. The V gene's germline CDR1 is MNHNS and CDR2 SASEGT. The CDR3 runs 15 residues. In nucleotides, the CDR3 is TGTGCCAGCAGCCATGATGGGCAGAACGATCAGCCCCAGCATTTT. This translates into CASSHDGQNDQPQHF.

This clonotype came up many times. The chain is built from TRBV27 and TRBJ1-1; the match to TRBD1 covers 8 bases. Germline trimming cut 5 bases from V and 3 bases from J; bases unmatched to any gene: 8. The CDR3 length is 15 residues. From germline, CDR1 is MNHEY and CDR2 SMNVEV (reference sequence). The CDR3 coding sequence is TGTGCCAGCAGTCGTTGGACAGGGAGGGACACTGAAGCTTTCTTT. Its translation is CASSRWTGRDTEAFF.

The V call is TRBV7-2, the J call TRBJ1-1; the D gene is possibly TRBD1 (5 bases). Germline loops: CDR1 SGHTA, CDR2 FQGNSA. Trimming removed 1 base from V and 5 bases from J, with 11 bases in between. There are 14 residues in the CDR3. CDR3 DNA sequence: TGTGCCAGCAGCTTAGAGCAGGGTTTAACTGAAGCTTTCTTT. Encoded protein: CASSLEQGLTEAFF.

This clonotype was picked up many times. DNA of the CDR3: TGTGCCAGCTCACCCCTGGCCAGGGGTTACGAGCAGTACTTC. It specifies CASSPLARGYEQYF. The chain couples TRBV18 to TRBJ2-7; tentative D call: TRBD1 (6 bases). The CDR3 covers 14 residues. Deletions cut 3 bases from V and 4 bases from J, with 13 bases between. Germline loops: CDR1 KGHSH, CDR2 LQKENI.

This clonotype appeared many times. This chain joins TRBV30 and TRBJ1-2; tentatively, D is TRBD1 (5 bases). The CDR3 has 14 amino acids. The V gene lost 4 bases and the J gene lost 4 bases, with 16 bases spanning the gap. CDR1 GTSNPN and CDR2 SVGIG come from the germline V gene (reference sequence). The CDR3 coding sequence is TGTGCCTGGATTAGGGACCCTGGGGTCTATGGCTACACCTTC. This translates into CAWIRDPGVYGYTF.

The table lists this clonotype with a few counts. The chain combines TRBV7-2 with TRBJ1-6; perhaps TRBD1 as D (5 bases). Germline lookup yields CDR1 SGHTA and CDR2 FQGNSA. CDR3 length: 13 amino acids. Deletions cut 8 bases from V and 10 bases from J, with 15 bases between. The CDR3 loop reads CASGEGGVSPLHF. Here the CDR3 DNA reads TGTGCCAGCGGCGAGGGAGGGGTCTCACCCCTCCACTTT.

This clonotype occurred many times. The rearrangement joins TRBV5-6 to TRBJ2-5; possible D gene TRBD2, 6 bases. Germline CDR1 SGHDT, CDR2 YYEEEE. Trimming cost V 6 bases and J 5 bases, with 20 bases left between them. The CDR3 has 15 amino acids. The CDR3 region has the DNA TGTGCCAGCACCTTATACCCGACGGGAGAGGAGACCCAGTACTTC. It translates to CASTLYPTGEETQYF. Using reference TRBV5-6 and TRBJ2-5 for the parts outside the CDR3, the full variable domain is DAGVTQSPTHLIKTRGQQVTLRCSPKSGHDTVSWYQQALGQGPQFIFQYYEEEERQRGNFPDRFSGHQFPNYSSELNVNALLLGDSALYLCASTLYPTGEETQYFGPGTRLLVL.

A remark on this clonotype: A single base separates this from a much larger clone, so it may be a read error. The J gene is TRBJ1-1, the V gene TRBV9; a weak D match, TRBD1 (5 bases). Germline assignment: CDR1 SGDLS and CDR2 YYNGEE. This CDR3 spans 15 amino acids. The CDR3 sequence: CASSPPGTMNTEACF. DNA of the CDR3: TGTGCCAGCAGTCCCCCCGGGACGATGAACACTGAAGCTTGCTTT.

This clonotype was counted ten times or more. The V call is TRBV12-3 or TRBV12-4, the J call TRBJ1-1; possibly TRBD1 for D (5 bases). V was trimmed by 4 bases and J by 7 bases, leaving 13 bases between them. The CDR3 runs 13 residues. The CDR3 is CASSWGGFGEAFF. As DNA, the CDR3 is TGTGCCAGCAGTTGGGGGGGATTCGGTGAAGCTTTCTTT.

Worth noting for this clonotype: A much larger clone differs from this one at a single base, so this may be a read error. V is TRBV12-3 or TRBV12-4 and J is TRBJ1-5, with D possibly TRBD1 on 5 matching bases. The CDR3 is 15 amino acids. CDR3: CAGRVGGVSNQPQHF. CDR3 nucleotides: TGTGCCGGCAGGGTCGGGGGTGTTAGCAATCAGCCCCAGCATTTT.

The chain combines TRBV4-1 with TRBJ1-5; the D gene is possibly TRBD1 (5 bases). The V and J ends lost 0 bases and 9 bases respectively, with 27 bases between them. Germline V CDR1 and CDR2: MGHRA, YSYEKL. The CDR3 consists of 19 residues. DNA of the CDR3: TGCGCCAGCAGCCAAGATTCAAGGAGGACCTCGACGGGGGATTGGCCCCAGCATTTT. It yields the protein CASSQDSRRTSTGDWPQHF.

This clonotype has a count of ten or more. V usage is TRBV30 and J usage is TRBJ1-3; TRBD1 is a possible D gene (5 bases). V was clipped by 5 bases and J by 3 bases, with 11 bases between them. CDR1 and CDR2 (germline): GTSNPN, SVGIG (reference sequence). The CDR3 length is 13 residues. The CDR3: CAWAKGNGNTIYF. In DNA form, the CDR3 reads TGTGCCTGGGCGAAGGGGAATGGAAACACCATATATTTT.

This sequence joins TRBV6-5 and TRBJ1-3, with D unclear. V dropped 4 bases and J dropped 0 bases, with 10 bases sitting between them. Germline V gives CDR1 MNHEY, CDR2 SVGAGI. CDR3 size: 15 residues. This CDR3 reads CASSFGRNSGNTIYF. For the CDR3, the DNA is TGTGCCAGCAGTTTCGGACGGAACTCTGGAAACACCATATATTTT.

The chain couples TRBV30 to TRBJ1-2, with TRBD1 as a possible D gene (5 bases). V lost 5 bases and J lost 6, with 16 bases in between. This CDR3 is 13 amino acids long. Germline-derived CDR1 and CDR2 are GTSNPN and SVGIG (reference sequence). The CDR3 is CAWVQEVGNGYTF. For the CDR3, the DNA is TGTGCCTGGGTACAGGAGGTAGGAAATGGCTACACCTTC.

The rearrangement links TRBV5-5 to TRBJ1-1; D not resolved. Germline V gene sequence: CDR1 SGHKS, CDR2 YYEKEE (reference sequence). V was clipped by 2 bases and J by 3 bases, with 14 bases between them. The CDR3 is 15 residues long. The CDR3 region is CASSFDWVMDTEAFF. In DNA, the CDR3 is TGTGCCAGCAGCTTCGATTGGGTCATGGACACTGAAGCTTTCTTT.

The gene calls are TRBV6-5 and TRBJ1-1, with unresolved D. The ends were cut back, 4 bases at V and 5 bases at J, with 11 bases in the middle. The CDR3 consists of 13 residues. Looked up from germline, CDR1 is MNHEY and CDR2 is SVGAGI. The CDR3 coding sequence is TGTGCCAGCAGTTTTGGGTCCAGTACTGAAGCTTTCTTT. Amino acid sequence: CASSFGSSTEAFF.

This clonotype occurred many times. The V gene is TRBV20-1, the J gene TRBJ2-7, with D perhaps TRBD1 or TRBD2 (6 bases each). Germline loops: CDR1 DFQATT, CDR2 SNEGSKA (reference sequence). V lost 3 bases and J 6 bases, leaving 18 bases between the germline ends. CDR3 size: 14 residues. CDR3 DNA sequence: TGCAGTGCTAGTTCGGCGGGGCGAGGGGGCGAGCAGTACTTC. The encoded protein is CSASSAGRGGEQYF.

This clonotype has at least ten counts. The chain links TRBV11-1 to TRBJ2-4, with D unclear. The ends were cut back, 5 bases at V and 3 bases at J, with 8 bases in the middle. This CDR3 has 13 residues. CDR1 and CDR2 (germline): SGHAT, FQDESV (reference sequence). The DNA of the CDR3 is TGTGCCAGCAGCATTCGAGACAAAAACATTCAGTACTTC. This codes for CASSIRDKNIQYF.

This clonotype came up a few times. This sequence joins TRBV28 and TRBJ2-7; D not resolved. Trimming shortened V by 2 bases and J by 0 bases, and 14 bases separated the two germline ends. Germline CDR1 and CDR2: MDHEN and SYDVKM. The CDR3 is made up of 16 amino acids. The CDR3 region is CASSLRSHRYSYEQYF. CDR3 nucleotides: TGTGCCAGCAGTTTAAGGAGCCACCGTTACTCCTACGAGCAGTACTTC.

This clonotype was recorded at least ten times. The V gene is TRBV19, the J gene TRBJ1-5; 8 bases line up with TRBD1. The CDR3 runs to 12 residues. The germline V gene encodes CDR1 LNHDA and CDR2 SQIVND (reference sequence). V was clipped by 8 bases and J by 6 bases; unmatched bases: 3. The DNA of the CDR3 is TGTGCCAGTCAGGGGGCGATTCAGCCCCAGCATTTT. Its protein is CASQGAIQPQHF.

This clonotype was detected a few times. The V and J genes are TRBV3-1 and TRBJ1-2; possibly TRBD1 for D (6 bases). CDR1 LGHDT and CDR2 YNNKEL come from the germline V gene (reference sequence). The CDR3 is 12 residues long. Trimming pared 8 bases from V and 3 bases from J, leaving 10 bases between. The CDR3 DNA is TGTGCCAGCCGGGACACCTACTATGGCTACACCTTC. It yields the protein CASRDTYYGYTF.

In its sample, this clonotype was seen many times. J is TRBJ1-1 and V is TRBV7-2; the D is unclear. Trimming removed 7 bases from V and 1 base from J, with 4 bases in between. The CDR3 length is 11 residues. The V gene's germline CDR1 is SGHTA and CDR2 FQGNSA. CDR3 protein: CASMQNTEAFF. CDR3 coding DNA: TGTGCCAGCATGCAGAACACTGAAGCTTTCTTT.

This clonotype was observed a few times. The chain has TRBV19 and TRBJ1-6; 7 nucleotides match TRBD1. V lost 6 bases and J lost 7; bases outside the gene matches: 15. Germline lookup yields CDR1 LNHDA and CDR2 SQIVND (reference sequence). The CDR3 is 17 amino acids. The CDR3 region is CASRPRPDREGNSPLHF. The CDR3 nucleotides are TGTGCCAGTAGACCCCGCCCCGACAGGGAAGGGAATTCACCCCTCCACTTT.

A few counts support this clonotype. For the CDR3, the DNA is TGTGCCAGCAGCGAACAGGGACAGAGGTTATTAATAGCCAAAAACATTCAGTACTTC. Protein sequence: CASSEQGQRLLIAKNIQYF. The V call is TRBV3-1, the J call TRBJ2-4, with 7 bases matching TRBD1. J gave up 0 bases and V 5 bases, and 16 bases lay outside the gene matches. Germline V gene sequence: CDR1 LGHDT, CDR2 YNNKEL (reference sequence). The CDR3 consists of 19 residues. The variable domain in full, with the rest retrieved from reference TRBV3-1 and TRBJ2-4, is DTAVSQTPKYLVTQMGNDKSIKCEQNLGHDTMYWYKQDSKKFLKIMFSYNNKELIINETVPNRFSPKSPDKAHLNLHINSLELGDSAVYFCASSEQGQRLLIAKNIQYFGAGTRLSVL.

The rearrangement links TRBV20-1 to TRBJ2-7; D might be TRBD1 or TRBD2, each matching 5 bases. This CDR3 comprises 13 residues. V shed 3 bases and J shed 4 bases, with 13 bases lying between them. CDR1 and CDR2 from the germline V gene are DFQATT and SNEGSKA (reference sequence). The CDR3 here is CSASPDGGYEQYF. The CDR3 DNA reads TGCAGTGCTAGCCCGGATGGGGGTTACGAGCAGTACTTC.

This clonotype was observed at least ten times. The chain uses TRBV30 and TRBJ1-1; no firm D call. The V end was cut by 0 bases, the J end by 11 bases, with 10 bases between. This CDR3 has 11 residues. Germline values: CDR1 GTSNPN, CDR2 SVGIG (reference sequence). CDR3 in amino acids: CAWSVWEEAFF. As DNA, the CDR3 is TGTGCCTGGAGTGTGTGGGAGGAGGCTTTCTTT.

This clonotype has a count of ten or more. V usage is TRBV28 and J usage is TRBJ1-5; a weak D match, TRBD1 (5 bases). Trimming removed 7 bases at V and 6 bases at J, with 19 bases between. CDR1 is MDHEN, CDR2 SYDVKM, per germline. This CDR3 is built from 15 residues. The CDR3 bases are TGTGCCAGCAATACTCAGGGAAAGGGGTTTCAGCCCCAGCATTTT. Translating it yields CASNTQGKGFQPQHF. The whole variable domain, filled in from reference TRBV28 and TRBJ1-5, reads DVKVTQSSRYLVKRTGEKVFLECVQDMDHENMFWYRQDPGLGLRLIYFSYDVKMKEKGDIPEGYSVSREKKERFSLILESASTNQTSMYLCASNTQGKGFQPQHFGDGTRLSIL.

The chain links TRBV11-1 to TRBJ1-2; a possible D gene is TRBD1 (5 bases). The germline V gene encodes CDR1 SGHAT and CDR2 FQDESV (reference sequence). CDR3 length: 16 amino acids. The ends were cut back, 2 bases at V and 1 base at J, with 14 bases in the middle. DNA of the CDR3: TGTGCCAGCAGCTTATCCCGACAGCCTGATAACTATGGCTACACCTTC. This sequence encodes CASSLSRQPDNYGYTF.

The V call is TRBV5-1, the J call TRBJ1-5; D is possibly TRBD1 (5 bases). The germline V gene has CDR1 SGHRS and CDR2 YFSETQ. Trimming left V 4 bases short and J 0 bases short, with 8 bases between. The CDR3 is made up of 14 amino acids. The CDR3 DNA reads as TGCGCCAGCAGCGAAGGGGTTAGCAATCAGCCCCAGCATTTT. Translating gives CASSEGVSNQPQHF.